Presented here are 12 T cell receptor beta chains from one specimen sequenced in a study of monozygotic twins with cystic fibrosis. Profiled with immunoSEQ multiplex PCR; TCRdb holds only in-frame clones, not every one. There are fewer than 30,000 clones in the sample; 90% occur only once, and approximately 0.5% lies in the top ten. The specimen sequenced was blood. The receptors here all came from a girl aged 2-10 years with cystic fibrosis.

V usage is TRBV6-1 and J usage is TRBJ1-2, with TRBD1 matching 10 bases. After removal of 6 bases from V and 6 bases from J, the junction contained 7 bases not matched to a gene. Germline CDR1 and CDR2: MNHNS and SASEGT. This CDR3 has 14 amino acids. CDR3 nucleotide sequence: TGTGCCAGCAGAGACAGGGGGCCCCTTGATGGCTACACCTTC. This encodes CASRDRGPLDGYTF.

This clone turned up a few times. V and J are TRBV15 and TRBJ1-2; D might be TRBD1 (5 bases). The germline CDR1 and CDR2 sequences are LNHNV and YYDKDF (reference sequence). The CDR3 runs 13 residues. V dropped 8 bases and J dropped 8 bases, with 18 bases sitting between them. The chain's CDR3 is CATGLGLLEGYTF. The DNA of the CDR3 is TGTGCCACCGGACTGGGGCTGCTGGAGGGCTACACCTTC.

This clone came up a few times. This chain uses TRBV27 with TRBJ1-1; D is uncertain. The V end was cut by 2 bases, the J end by 6 bases, with 10 bases between. The CDR3 runs 13 residues. Germline-derived CDR1 and CDR2 are MNHEY and SMNVEV (reference sequence). DNA for the CDR3: TGTGCCAGCAGTTTAACCGTACGGGCTGAAGCTTTCTTT. Translating gives CASSLTVRAEAFF.

This sequence joins TRBV4-3 and TRBJ2-1; possibly TRBD2 for D (6 bases). V dropped 4 bases and J dropped 0 bases, with 19 bases sitting between them. This CDR3 comprises 18 residues. The germline gives CDR1 LGHNA, CDR2 YSLEER. This chain's CDR3 is CASSLKGMRDSSYNEQFF. CDR3 coding DNA: TGCGCCAGCAGCCTAAAGGGTATGCGGGATAGCTCCTACAATGAGCAGTTCTTC.

The gene calls are TRBV11-2 and TRBJ2-7; the D is unclear. The CDR3 loop spans 15 amino acids. Looked up from germline, CDR1 is SGHAT and CDR2 is FQNNGV. Trimming cost V 4 bases and J 1 base, with 14 bases left between them. This CDR3 is CASSSHLQPSYEQYF. The CDR3 bases are TGTGCCAGCAGCTCTCACCTTCAACCATCCTACGAGCAGTACTTC.

This chain connects TRBV7-6 to TRBJ1-2; TRBD1 agrees at 7 bases. This CDR3 has 16 amino acids. V dropped 4 bases and J dropped 8; count of bases not matched to a gene: 16. The germline gives CDR1 SGHVS, CDR2 FNYEAQ. The CDR3 protein is CASSSPGAGGSGGYTF. In nucleotides, the CDR3 is TGTGCCAGCAGCTCCCCGGGGGCAGGGGGGTCGGGAGGCTACACCTTC.

The V and J genes are TRBV4-3 and TRBJ2-1; 8 nucleotides agree with TRBD1. Germline V gene data show CDR1 as LGHNA and CDR2 as YSLEER. The CDR3 is 16 amino acids. The trim removed 0 bases at V and 7 bases at J, leaving 8 bases unmatched. The CDR3 bases are TGCGCCAGCAGCCAAGATGGACAGGGCTTCCCTAATGAGCAGTTCTTC. The encoded protein is CASSQDGQGFPNEQFF.

The chain is built from TRBV6-5 and TRBJ1-5; maybe TRBD1 (5 bases). Germline-derived CDR1 and CDR2 are MNHEY and SVGAGI. V lost 0 bases and J 6 bases, leaving 9 bases between the germline ends. The CDR3 has 14 amino acids. The CDR3 nucleotides read TGTGCCAGCAGTTACTCCCAGAGGGGTCAGCCCCAGCATTTT. This encodes CASSYSQRGQPQHF.

The chain is built from TRBV19 and TRBJ2-7; the match to TRBD1 covers 8 bases. CDR3 size: 18 residues. Germline V CDR1 and CDR2: LNHDA, SQIVND (reference sequence). V trimming: 5 bases; J trimming: 2 bases; junction bases outside the gene matches: 17. The CDR3 DNA is TGTGCCAGTAGTGCCGACAGGGGAGCGTTTACCAACACCTACGAGCAGTACTTC. Protein: CASSADRGAFTNTYEQYF.

The chain joins TRBV30 to TRBJ2-7; D remains unclear. The CDR3 is made up of 19 amino acids. V was cut by 1 base and J by 1 base, with 26 bases left in between. Germline CDR1 GTSNPN, CDR2 SVGIG (reference sequence). The CDR3 sequence is CAWSGLRPLGLKVSYEQYF. CDR3 nucleotide sequence: TGTGCCTGGAGTGGCCTTCGCCCCCTAGGGCTAAAGGTGTCCTACGAGCAGTACTTC.

The chain couples TRBV7-2 to TRBJ2-7; TRBD1 matches 9 bases. This CDR3 has 14 residues. J lost 2 bases, V lost 5 bases, and 4 bases had no gene match. Germline CDR1 SGHTA, CDR2 FQGNSA. The CDR3 DNA follows: TGTGCCAGCAGCCCCGGGACAGGGCCCTACGAGCAGTACTTC. This gives the protein CASSPGTGPYEQYF. The variable domain in full, with the rest retrieved from reference TRBV7-2 and TRBJ2-7, is GAGVSQSPSNKVTEKGKDVELRCDPISGHTALYWYRQSLGQGLEFLIYFQGNSAPDKSGLPSDRFSAERTGGSVSTLTIQRTQQEDSAVYLCASSPGTGPYEQYFGPGTRLTVT.

This clone was picked up a small number of times. The gene calls are TRBV19 and TRBJ1-5, with TRBD1 identical over 9 bases. The trim removed 6 bases at V and 6 bases at J, leaving 6 bases unmatched. This CDR3 has 14 amino acids. CDR1 is LNHDA and CDR2 is SQIVND in the germline V gene (reference sequence). In DNA form, the CDR3 reads TGTGCCAGTAGGTCGGGACAGGGCGGTCAGCCCCAGCATTTT. Translated: CASRSGQGGQPQHF.